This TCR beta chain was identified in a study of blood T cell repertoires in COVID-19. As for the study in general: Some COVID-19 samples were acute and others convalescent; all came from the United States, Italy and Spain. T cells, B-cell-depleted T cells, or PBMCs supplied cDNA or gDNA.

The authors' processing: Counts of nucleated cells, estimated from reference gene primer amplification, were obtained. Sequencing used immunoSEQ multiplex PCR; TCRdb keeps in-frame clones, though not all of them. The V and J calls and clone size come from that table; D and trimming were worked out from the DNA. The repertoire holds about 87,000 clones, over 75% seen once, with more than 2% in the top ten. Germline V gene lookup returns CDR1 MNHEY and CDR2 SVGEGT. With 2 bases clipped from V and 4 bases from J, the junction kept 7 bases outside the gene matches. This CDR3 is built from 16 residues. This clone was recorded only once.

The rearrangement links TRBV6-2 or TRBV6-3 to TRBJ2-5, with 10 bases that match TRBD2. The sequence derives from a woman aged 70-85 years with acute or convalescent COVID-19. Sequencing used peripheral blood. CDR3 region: CASSYQRGGLSETQYF. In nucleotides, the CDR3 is TGTGCCAGCAGTTACCAGCGGGGGGGCCTGTCAGAGACCCAGTACTTC.